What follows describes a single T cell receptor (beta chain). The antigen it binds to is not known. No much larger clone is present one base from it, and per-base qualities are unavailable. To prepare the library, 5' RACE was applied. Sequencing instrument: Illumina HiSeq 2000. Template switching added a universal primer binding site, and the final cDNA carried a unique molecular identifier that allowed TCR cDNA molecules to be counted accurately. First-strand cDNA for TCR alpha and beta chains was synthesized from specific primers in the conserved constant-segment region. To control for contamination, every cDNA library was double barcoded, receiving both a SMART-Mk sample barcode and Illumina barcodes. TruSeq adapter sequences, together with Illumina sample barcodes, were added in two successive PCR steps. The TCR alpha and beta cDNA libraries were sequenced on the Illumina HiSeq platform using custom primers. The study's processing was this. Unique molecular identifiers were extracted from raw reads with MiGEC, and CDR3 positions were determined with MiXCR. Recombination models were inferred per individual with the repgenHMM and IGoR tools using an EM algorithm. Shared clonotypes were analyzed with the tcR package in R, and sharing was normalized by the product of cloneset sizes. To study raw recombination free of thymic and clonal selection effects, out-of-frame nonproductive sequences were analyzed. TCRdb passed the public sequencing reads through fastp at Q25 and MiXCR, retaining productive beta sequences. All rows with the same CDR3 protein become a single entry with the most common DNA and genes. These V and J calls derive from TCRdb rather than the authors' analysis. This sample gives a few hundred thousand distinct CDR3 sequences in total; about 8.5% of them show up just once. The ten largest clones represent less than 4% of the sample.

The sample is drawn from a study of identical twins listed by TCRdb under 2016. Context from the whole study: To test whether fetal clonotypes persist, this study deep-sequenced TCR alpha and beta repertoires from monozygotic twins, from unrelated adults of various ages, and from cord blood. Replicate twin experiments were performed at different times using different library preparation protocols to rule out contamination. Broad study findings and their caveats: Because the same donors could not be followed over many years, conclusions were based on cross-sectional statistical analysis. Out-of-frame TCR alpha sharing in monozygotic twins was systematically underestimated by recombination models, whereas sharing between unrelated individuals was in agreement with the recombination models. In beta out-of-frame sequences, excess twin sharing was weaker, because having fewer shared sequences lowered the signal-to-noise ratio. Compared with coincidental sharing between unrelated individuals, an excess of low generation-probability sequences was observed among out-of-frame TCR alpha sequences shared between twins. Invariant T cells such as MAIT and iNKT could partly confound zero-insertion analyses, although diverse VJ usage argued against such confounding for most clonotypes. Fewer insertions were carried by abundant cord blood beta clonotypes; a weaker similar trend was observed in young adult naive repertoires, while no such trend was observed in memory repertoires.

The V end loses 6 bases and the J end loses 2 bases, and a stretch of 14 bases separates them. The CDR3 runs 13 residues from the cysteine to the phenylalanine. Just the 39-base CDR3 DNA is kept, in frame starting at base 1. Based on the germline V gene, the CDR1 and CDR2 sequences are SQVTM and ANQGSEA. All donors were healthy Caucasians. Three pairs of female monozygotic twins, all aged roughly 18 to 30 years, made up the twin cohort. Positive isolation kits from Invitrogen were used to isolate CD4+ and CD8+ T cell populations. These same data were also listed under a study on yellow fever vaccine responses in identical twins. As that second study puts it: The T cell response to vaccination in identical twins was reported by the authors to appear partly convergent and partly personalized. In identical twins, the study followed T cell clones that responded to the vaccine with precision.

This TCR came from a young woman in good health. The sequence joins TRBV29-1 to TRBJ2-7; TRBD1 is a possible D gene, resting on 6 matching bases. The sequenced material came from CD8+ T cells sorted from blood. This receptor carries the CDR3 CSVEKDSTYEQYF. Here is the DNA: TGCAGCGTCGAGAAGGACAGCACCTACGAGCAGTACTTC.